Listed below are T cell receptor beta chains from one sample, sequenced in a study of neurological immune-mediated disorders. TCRdb independently ran MiXCR on the 5' RACE reads; one entry per CDR3 protein. This sample has 35,000 to 40,000 distinct CDR3 sequences, with around 10% found just once. The sequenced sample consisted of CD4+ T cells from blood. The receptors shown here come from a woman aged 25-40 years with HTLV-1-associated myelopathy (HAM/TSP). Each CDR3 is given with its conserved first and last residue. The D gene is left open where the match is weak. Not all rows give a size; the values are once, few, many and, for expanded clones, a class.

clone size | CDR3 length | D gene | J gene | V gene | CDR3 protein | CDR3 DNA
many | 15 | . | TRBJ1-1 | TRBV30 | CAWGLVWQPNTEAFF | TGTGCCTGGGGCCTCGTGTGGCAGCCGAACACTGAAGCTTTCTTT
many | 16 | TRBD1 | TRBJ2-2 | TRBV3-1 | CASRRRTTGGTGELFF | TGTGCCAGCAGACGCAGAACGACAGGGGGGACCGGGGAGCTGTTTTTT
medium-sized | 14 | TRBD1 | TRBJ1-1 | TRBV5-1 | CASSSGQLNTEAFF | TGCGCCAGCAGCTCGGGACAGTTGAACACTGAAGCTTTCTTT
many | 13 | TRBD2 | TRBJ2-7 | TRBV7-3 | CASSRGVSYEQYF | TGTGCCAGCTCACGGGGGGTCTCCTACGAGCAGTACTTC
many | 14 | . | TRBJ1-2 | TRBV20-1 | CSARYPTADYGYTF | TGCAGTGCTAGATACCCCACAGCAGACTATGGCTACACCTTC
many | 16 | . | TRBJ2-1 | TRBV5-1 | CASSVTGTSSYNEQFF | TGCGCCAGCAGCGTGACAGGGACTAGCTCCTACAATGAGCAGTTCTTC
many | 13 | . | TRBJ1-1 | TRBV19 | CASSIQALTEAFF | TGTGCCAGTAGTATACAGGCGTTGACTGAAGCTTTCTTT
many | 16 | . | TRBJ1-1 | TRBV10-3 | CAISASPGQTNTEAFF | TGTGCCATCAGTGCCTCCCCGGGACAAACGAACACTGAAGCTTTCTTT
. | 15 | TRBD1 | TRBJ2-4 | TRBV7-2 | CASSRTDRERNIQYF | TGTGCCAGCAGCCGAACCGACAGGGAGAGAAACATTCAGTACTTC
. | 18 | . | TRBJ2-1 | TRBV7-8 | CASSFYICSARRGDVLFF | .
many | 18 | TRBD1 | TRBJ2-2 | TRBV7-9 | CASSLGNYRGRSTGELFF | TGTGCCAGCAGCTTAGGGAACTACAGGGGGCGCAGTACCGGGGAGCTGTTTTTT
. | 12 | TRBD1 | TRBJ2-1 | TRBV20-1 | CSAQGGIYEQFF | TGCAGTGCACAGGGGGGCATCTATGAGCAGTTCTTC
many | 12 | TRBD1 | TRBJ2-1 | TRBV2 | CASRPGGNEQFF | TGTGCCAGCAGACCAGGGGGCAATGAGCAGTTCTTC
many | 14 | . | TRBJ2-3 | TRBV5-1 | CASSFRSGADTQYF | TGCGCCAGCAGCTTCCGGTCAGGGGCAGATACGCAGTATTTT
many | 18 | TRBD1 | TRBJ2-2 | TRBV7-9 | CASSYKIGTGTNTGELFF | TGTGCCAGCAGCTACAAAATTGGGACAGGCACGAACACCGGGGAGCTGTTTTTT
many | 14 | TRBD2 | TRBJ2-1 | TRBV20-1 | CSARNPSGGNEQFF | TGCAGTGCTAGGAATCCTAGCGGGGGAAATGAGCAGTTCTTC
many | 14 | . | TRBJ2-2 | TRBV7-6 | CASSLEYGIGELFF | TGTGCCAGCAGCTTAGAGTATGGGATCGGGGAGCTGTTTTTT
many | 16 | TRBD1 | TRBJ1-5 | TRBV20-1 | CSASLGTGVGNQPQHF | TGCAGTGCTAGTCTCGGGACAGGGGTGGGCAATCAGCCCCAGCATTTT
many | 15 | TRBD2 | TRBJ2-7 | TRBV20-1 | CSARVASGVSYEQYF | TGCAGTGCTAGAGTAGCTAGCGGGGTCTCCTACGAGCAGTACTTC
many | 15 | . | TRBJ1-5 | TRBV6-5 | CASSYSSSKHQPQHF | TGTGCCAGCAGTTACTCGAGCAGTAAACATCAGCCCCAGCATTTT
many | 15 | . | TRBJ1-2 | TRBV5-5 | CASSLSQEPTYGYTF | TGTGCCAGCAGCTTGTCCCAGGAGCCCACCTATGGCTACACCTTC
medium-sized | 15 | . | TRBJ2-1 | TRBV5-1 | CASSGQGSSRNEQFF | TGCGCCAGCAGCGGACAAGGGTCGAGTCGCAATGAGCAGTTCTTC
. | 15 | TRBD1 | TRBJ1-3 | TRBV5-1 | CASSIQGVAGNTIYF | TGCGCCAGCAGCATCCAGGGGGTGGCTGGAAACACCATATATTTT
many | 14 | TRBD1 | TRBJ1-5 | TRBV6-5 | CASSLRDSDQPQHF | TGTGCCAGCAGTCTCCGGGACAGTGATCAGCCCCAGCATTTT
many | 14 | . | TRBJ1-1 | TRBV7-9 | CASSLDTSTTEAFF | TGTGCCAGCAGCTTAGATACATCGACCACTGAAGCTTTCTTT
many | 16 | . | TRBJ2-4 | TRBV6-5 | CASSYTAEIAKNIQYF | TGTGCCAGCAGCTATACAGCCGAGATAGCCAAAAACATTCAGTACTTC
. | 12 | . | TRBJ2-5 | TRBV29-1 | CSVKEGGETKYF | TGCAGCGTTAAGGAGGGGGGTGAGACCAAGTACTTC
many | 12 | . | TRBJ2-3 | TRBV20-1 | CSVPISGDTQYF | TGCAGTGTCCCGATTAGCGGAGATACGCAGTATTTT